The T cell receptor (beta chain) described here comes from a study of cytomegalovirus exposure and HLA in healthy donors. This clone was picked up a small number of times. The antigen remains unidentified. A multiplex PCR was run with 60 Vbeta primers and 13 Jbeta primers. In the study's own analysis: A follow-up analysis tallied around 80 million unique TCR beta chains, some 9.9 million shared. Data came from immunoSEQ multiplex PCR; TCRdb stores just in-frame clones and leaves some out. That table is the source of V, J and clone size, and D and trimming were worked out from the DNA. The data show more than 90,000 clones, about 70% seen once. The CDR3 has 13 residues. V was shortened by 4 bases and J by 0 bases, with 9 bases between the two germline ends. The germline V gene has CDR1 SQVTM and CDR2 ANQGSEA. Study-wide results and caveats: Clonal expansion, a later analysis showed, was greater in HLA-associated TCR beta chains than in equally common others. Specificity of three CMV-associated chains for CMV antigens was verified in vitro.

Source material: PBMCs. The V call is TRBV29-1, the J call TRBJ1-2; TRBD1 might be the D (6 bases). This receptor was identified in a man aged 25 to 40 in good health and CMV-seropositive. Here the CDR3 reads CSVGTDPNYGYTF. The CDR3, as DNA: TGCAGCGTTGGGACAGATCCTAACTATGGCTACACCTTC.